The rows below give T cell receptor beta chains drawn from one sample of a study of T cells in Graves' hyperthyroidism and ophthalmopathy. TCRdb re-derived calls from the multiplex PCR reads in MiXCR, one entry per CDR3 protein. Of approximately 600,000 distinct CDR3 sequences in the sample, less than 25% were seen once. Sequenced input: blood. The receptors were gathered from a man aged 25 to 40 with Graves' ophthalmopathy. CDR3s leave out the opening cysteine and the closing phenylalanine or tryptophan.

TRBV19	TRBJ2-2	ASGISDANTGELF
TRBV12-3/TRBV12-4	TRBJ1-3	ASSLSTRSSGNTIY
TRBV12-3/TRBV12-4	TRBJ2-1	ASISGTDPNEQF
TRBV27	TRBJ2-1	ASSPRDYVHEQF
TRBV6-2/TRBV6-3	TRBJ2-7	ASRSGGSSHEQY
TRBV28	TRBJ2-1	ASSSLKGVNDEQF
TRBV7-9	TRBJ2-7	ASNPGTGEGEQY
TRBV30	TRBJ1-6	AWTRAIYNSPLH
TRBV6-1	TRBJ2-5	ASSRTAKQETQY
TRBV6-2/TRBV6-3	TRBJ1-3	ASSGGAGNTIY
TRBV28	TRBJ1-1	ASSSTGRGMNTEAF
TRBV5-1	TRBJ2-7	ASSPDGTSAYEQY
TRBV6-1	TRBJ2-7	ATGGINENSYEQY
TRBV5-1	TRBJ2-3	ASSASTGTDTQY
TRBV7-2	TRBJ1-1	ASSTKVGGNTEAF
TRBV9	TRBJ1-4	ASSVEGAPNEKLF
TRBV7-2	TRBJ2-2	ASSLDRNRELF
TRBV6-6	TRBJ2-2	ASSYIPGTSIGTGELF
TRBV14	TRBJ1-1	ASSQGTLRDRANTEAF
TRBV27	TRBJ1-6	ASGYGQDNSPLH
TRBV24-1	-	ATSDTTSGSINEQF
TRBV18	TRBJ2-3	ASSPGIDTQY
TRBV19	TRBJ2-1	ASSAGTGGGNEQF
TRBV7-9	TRBJ2-2	ASSRATGTGGRNTGELF